This passage covers 18 T cell receptor beta chains from one sample sequenced in a study of CD8 T cells in ankylosing spondylitis. TCRdb reanalysed the 5' RACE reads using MiXCR and keeps one entry per CDR3 protein. Of some 200,000 distinct CDR3 sequences listed, around a sixth were seen once; the top ten hold more than 3.5%. The material sequenced was blood, either unsorted or a sorted T cell fraction (not recorded which). Every receptor here comes from a male donor aged 5-30 years with ankylosing spondylitis or in good health (not recorded which).

V is TRBV29-1 and J is TRBJ2-1; 11 positions agree with TRBD2. The CDR3 is 15 amino acids. Germline CDR1 is SQVTM and CDR2 is ANQGSEA. The trim removed 5 bases at V and 4 bases at J, leaving 7 bases unmatched. Written as DNA, the CDR3 is TGCAGCGTTTCTATAGCGGGAGGGCCTTACAATGAGCAGTTCTTC. It codes for CSVSIAGGPYNEQFF.

The V and J genes are TRBV20-1 and TRBJ2-7; D is perhaps TRBD1 (5 bases). The germline V gene has CDR1 DFQATT and CDR2 SNEGSKA (reference sequence). The CDR3 consists of 13 residues. The V gene lost 7 bases and the J gene lost 6 bases, with 19 bases spanning the gap. The CDR3 protein is CSVETVLVSEQYF. CDR3 sequence (DNA): TGCAGTGTTGAGACAGTGTTAGTCAGCGAGCAGTACTTC.

This clonotype was observed once. The J gene is TRBJ1-5, the V gene TRBV11-2; D remains ambiguous. The V gene lost 1 base and the J gene lost 4 bases, with 8 bases spanning the gap. Germline CDR1 reads SGHAT; CDR2 reads FQNNGV. The CDR3 has 14 amino acids. The CDR3 DNA is TGTGCCAGCAGCTTAGGTGGAAGGAATCAGCCCCAGCATTTT. This translates into CASSLGGRNQPQHF.

This clonotype was recorded at least ten times. The chain employs TRBV12-3 or TRBV12-4 and TRBJ2-2; 12 bases are a match to TRBD2. The CDR3 contains 17 residues. J lost 7 bases, V lost 3 bases, and 9 bases had no gene match. CDR3 sequence: CASSFPASGRAGGELFF. Written as DNA, the CDR3 is TGTGCCAGCAGTTTCCCCGCTAGCGGGAGGGCCGGCGGGGAGCTGTTTTTT.

This clonotype was detected once. The chain uses TRBV20-1 and TRBJ2-1; the D is unclear. The CDR3 is 14 amino acids. The germline V gene has CDR1 DFQATT and CDR2 SNEGSKA (reference sequence). Trimming cost V 0 bases and J 4 bases, with 10 bases left between them. This CDR3 is CSARDELLYNEQFF. The CDR3 DNA follows: TGCAGTGCTAGAGATGAGTTACTTTACAATGAGCAGTTCTTC.

This clonotype has only a few counts. The gene calls are TRBV19 and TRBJ2-7, with D perhaps TRBD2 (6 bases). The length of the CDR3 is 15 residues. CDR1 and CDR2 from the germline V gene are LNHDA and SQIVND (reference sequence). Trimming shortened V by 6 bases and J by 3 bases, and 18 bases separated the two germline ends. The CDR3 loop reads CASSAGPRPYYEQYV. DNA of the CDR3: TGTGCCAGTAGCGCGGGGCCACGACCCTACTACGAGCAGTACGTC.

The chain joins TRBV7-9 to TRBJ2-5; 7 bases fit TRBD1. Germline-derived CDR1 and CDR2 are SEHNR and FQNEAQ (reference sequence). J lost 5 bases, V lost 1 base, and 4 bases had no gene match. CDR3 size: 14 residues. The CDR3 sequence: CASSLGDSRETQYF. CDR3 sequence (DNA): TGTGCCAGCAGCTTAGGGGACAGCAGGGAGACCCAGTACTTC.

This clonotype occurred a few times. V usage is TRBV6-2 or TRBV6-3 and J usage is TRBJ2-1, with D uncertain. The V end was cut by 5 bases, the J end by 7 bases, with 15 bases between. Germline V gene lookup returns CDR1 MNHEY and CDR2 SVGEGT. The CDR3 extends over 14 amino acids. The CDR3 region has the DNA TGTGCCAGCAGTACCAGAAGGATGGGAAATGAGCAGTTCTTC. Translated, it gives CASSTRRMGNEQFF.

This clonotype showed up many times. CDR3 amino acids: CASSTSYNEQFF. DNA for the CDR3: TGTGCCAGCAGTACTAGCTACAATGAGCAGTTCTTC. The rearrangement links TRBV6-2 or TRBV6-3 to TRBJ2-1, with TRBD2 as a possible D gene (5 bases). Trimming removed 5 bases from V and 3 bases from J, with 5 bases in between. This CDR3 spans 12 amino acids. Germline V lookup: CDR1 MNHEY, CDR2 SVGEGT.

This clonotype was seen ten or more times. V is TRBV5-1 and J is TRBJ2-1; TRBD2 matches 14 bases. CDR1 is SGHRS and CDR2 is YFSETQ in the germline V gene. This CDR3 has 18 residues. V gave up 4 bases and J gave up 3 bases; unmatched junction bases: 9. The chain's CDR3 is CASSHPTGLAGDYNEQFF. CDR3 coding DNA: TGCGCCAGCAGCCACCCCACGGGACTAGCGGGAGACTACAATGAGCAGTTCTTC.

This clonotype was observed at least ten times. The chain has TRBV9 and TRBJ1-2, with D perhaps TRBD1 (6 bases). Germline lookup yields CDR1 SGDLS and CDR2 YYNGEE. There are 16 residues in the CDR3. Trimming shortened V by 0 bases and J by 4 bases, and 16 bases separated the two germline ends. CDR3 amino acids: CASSVESRTAPYGYTF. The CDR3, as DNA: TGTGCCAGCAGCGTAGAATCAAGGACAGCGCCCTATGGCTACACCTTC. The complete variable domain, with remaining parts taken from reference TRBV9 and TRBJ1-2, reads DSGVTQTPKHLITATGQRVTLRCSPRSGDLSVYWYQQSLDQGLQFLIQYYNGEERAKGNILERFSAQQFPDLHSELNLSSLELGDSALYFCASSVESRTAPYGYTFGSGTRLTVV.

The chain joins TRBV2 to TRBJ2-2; D remains unclear. Trimming cost V 6 bases and J 6 bases, with 8 bases left between them. The CDR3 consists of 12 residues. The germline gives CDR1 SNHLY, CDR2 FYNNEI. The CDR3 DNA is TGTGCCAGCAGCGACACGGCCGGGGAGCTGTTTTTT. Residues: CASSDTAGELFF.

Ten or more counts support this clonotype. CDR3 sequence reads: CATSSVLAGGFDEQFF. The CDR3 nucleotides are TGTGCCACCAGCAGTGTCCTAGCGGGAGGTTTCGATGAGCAGTTCTTC. The chain couples TRBV15 to TRBJ2-1, with 11 bases aligning to TRBD2. The CDR3 contains 16 residues. Germline CDR1 reads LNHNV; CDR2 reads YYDKDF (reference sequence). Trimming took 3 bases from V and 8 from J; bases not matched to a gene: 9.

This clonotype was counted ten times or more. This rearrangement joins TRBV3-1 to TRBJ1-2; TRBD1 agrees at 7 bases. J was trimmed by 7 bases and V by 3 bases; bases with no gene match: 5. The V gene's germline CDR1 is LGHDT and CDR2 YNNKEL (reference sequence). The CDR3 has 13 residues. CDR3 DNA: TGTGCCAGCAGCCAGAACGAGGGGGCTGGCTACACCTTC. Amino acids: CASSQNEGAGYTF.

This clonotype was observed at least ten times. The chain employs TRBV5-5 and TRBJ2-4; maybe TRBD2 (5 bases). The CDR3 is made up of 19 amino acids. V was pared by 4 bases and J by 0 bases, with 23 bases between. Germline values: CDR1 SGHKS, CDR2 YYEKEE (reference sequence). In nucleotides, the CDR3 is TGTGCCAGCAGCCTCGGAATGCTTACAGCGGACTTAGCCAAAAACATTCAGTACTTC. Protein product: CASSLGMLTADLAKNIQYF.

The sample holds many counts of this clonotype. The chain links TRBV28 to TRBJ2-3; 7 bases line up with TRBD1. Germline-derived CDR1 and CDR2 are MDHEN and SYDVKM. The CDR3 has 16 residues. V trimming: 6 bases; J trimming: 4 bases; junction bases outside the gene matches: 13. CDR3 DNA: TGTGCCAGCAGCTCGACACAGGGGCTAGGGTCAGATACGCAGTATTTT. Protein sequence: CASSSTQGLGSDTQYF.

Ten or more counts support this clonotype. This chain connects TRBV6-2 or TRBV6-3 to TRBJ1-5; TRBD1 matches at 9 bases. This CDR3 is built from 19 residues. The V gene end was trimmed by 5 bases and the J gene end by 1 base; junction bases not matched to a gene: 15. The germline V gene has CDR1 MNHEY and CDR2 SVGEGT. The CDR3 region has the DNA TGTGCCAGCAGTCGACCTCTCCGGGACAGGGTACGGAGCAATCAGCCCCAGCATTTT. This sequence encodes CASSRPLRDRVRSNQPQHF.

This clonotype has a count of ten or more. This CDR3 is CSATKDNRGPETQYF. DNA for the CDR3: TGCAGTGCGACGAAAGACAACAGGGGGCCGGAGACCCAGTACTTC. This chain joins TRBV20-1 and TRBJ2-5, with TRBD1 matching over 9 bases. The CDR3 runs 15 residues. The ends lost 6 bases at V and 5 bases at J; junction bases unmatched: 13. Per germline, CDR1 DFQATT and CDR2 SNEGSKA (reference sequence).